Following are 20 T cell receptor beta chains from one sample sequenced in a study. TCRdb reprocessed the 5' RACE reads with MiXCR, giving one entry per CDR3 protein. The table records 35,000 to 50,000 distinct CDR3 sequences, around 28% of them present only once. The specimen sequenced was tumor-infiltrating memory CD4+ T cells sorted from the breast tumor. Indicated subset: memory CD4+ T cells, CD4+CD45RO+CD25-. These receptors originate from a female donor with breast cancer.

This clonotype was seen only a few times. The chain is built from TRBV6-5 and TRBJ1-4, with a possible D match to TRBD1 (5 bases). Germline V CDR1 and CDR2: MNHEY, SVGAGI. V was cut by 4 bases and J by 0 bases, with 9 bases left in between. The CDR3 spans 15 residues. The CDR3 DNA follows: TGTGCCAGCAGTTTGGACACAGCAACTAATGAAAAACTGTTTTTT. As protein: CASSLDTATNEKLFF.

Many counts were recorded for this clonotype. J is TRBJ1-6 and V is TRBV6-6; D might be TRBD1 (5 bases). Trimming took off 4 bases at V and 8 bases at J, with 9 bases between the two ends. The germline gives CDR1 MNHNY, CDR2 SVGAGI (reference sequence). CDR3 length equals 13 residues. The CDR3 DNA reads as TGTGCCAGCAGTTCCAAGGGGTATTCACCCCTCCACTTT. It translates to CASSSKGYSPLHF.

This clonotype was picked up many times. V gene TRBV4-1 combines with J gene TRBJ1-1; 11 positions agree with TRBD1. J was trimmed by 1 base and V by 1 base; bases with no gene match: 5. Germline V gives CDR1 MGHRA, CDR2 YSYEKL. The CDR3 totals 17 residues. CDR3 bases: TGCGCCAGCAGCCAAGTTTGGGACAGGGGGTGGAACACTGAAGCTTTCTTT. Translated, it gives CASSQVWDRGWNTEAFF.

The chain's CDR3 is CAGGTSGSSYEQYF. The CDR3 coding sequence is TGTGCCGGCGGGACTAGCGGGAGCTCCTACGAGCAGTACTTC. The chain joins TRBV12-3 or TRBV12-4 to TRBJ2-7; TRBD2 matches 14 bases. The trim removed 11 bases at V and 0 bases at J, leaving 3 bases unmatched. The CDR3 covers 14 residues.

The gene calls are TRBV6-5 and TRBJ2-7, with D unclear. V was shortened by 0 bases and J by 3 bases, with 12 bases between the two germline ends. Germline loops: CDR1 MNHEY, CDR2 SVGAGI. There are 15 residues in the CDR3. The CDR3 region has the DNA TGTGCCAGCAGTTACTCGATTGGGCCAAACTACGAGCAGTACTTC. Its protein is CASSYSIGPNYEQYF.

This clonotype has just one count. V usage is TRBV4-1 and J usage is TRBJ2-1, with D unresolved. V was trimmed by 5 bases and J by 4 bases, leaving 12 bases between them. The CDR3 spans 14 residues. In germline, CDR1 is MGHRA, CDR2 YSYEKL. CDR3 DNA sequence: TGCGCCAGCAGCAAGGCAGGCATTTACAATGAGCAGTTCTTC. Translating it yields CASSKAGIYNEQFF.

A few counts support this clonotype. The chain employs TRBV5-1 and TRBJ2-5, with 12 bases aligning to TRBD2. The ends lost 7 bases at V and 5 bases at J; junction bases unmatched: 9. Germline V gene sequence: CDR1 SGHRS, CDR2 YFSETQ. This CDR3 comprises 15 residues. CDR3 sequence (DNA): TGCGCCAGCCAAGGACTAGCGGGAATTGGGGAGACCCAGTACTTC. Translated: CASQGLAGIGETQYF.

Many counts were recorded for this clonotype. This chain joins TRBV9 and TRBJ2-4, with TRBD1 identical over 7 bases. Germline CDR1 and CDR2: SGDLS and YYNGEE. This CDR3 is built from 18 residues. With V trimmed by 0 bases and J by 2 bases, 11 bases remained unmatched. In DNA, the CDR3 is TGTGCCAGCAGCGTAGACCCACTCTCACAGGGGTCCAAAAACATTCAGTACTTC. Its protein product is CASSVDPLSQGSKNIQYF.

This clonotype was seen only a few times. The J gene is TRBJ1-1, the V gene TRBV6-5; TRBD1 is a possible D gene (6 bases). The CDR3 totals 12 residues. The germline gives CDR1 MNHEY, CDR2 SVGAGI. The germline V and J ends were trimmed by 6 bases and 5 bases, with 10 bases remaining between them. CDR3 nucleotide sequence: TGTGCCAGCAGAACAGGGTTGACTGAAGCTTTCTTT. The encoded protein is CASRTGLTEAFF.

This clonotype is termed medium-sized. The rearrangement joins TRBV20-1 to TRBJ1-5; the D is unclear. The ends were cut back, 5 bases at V and 0 bases at J, with 17 bases in the middle. The germline V gene has CDR1 DFQATT and CDR2 SNEGSKA (reference sequence). This CDR3 comprises 16 residues. The CDR3 reads CSAYPIAIYSNQPQHF. In DNA form, the CDR3 reads TGCAGTGCTTACCCTATCGCCATCTATAGCAATCAGCCCCAGCATTTT.

A note on this clonotype: One end of the junction is discordant with germline, which a read error may explain. The chain carries TRBV27 and TRBJ2-7; 7 positions match TRBD2. CDR3 length: 14 amino acids. Germline V lookup: CDR1 MNHEY, CDR2 SMNVEV (reference sequence). CDR3 sequence: CTSSLLAGEDEQYF. CDR3 DNA: TGTACCAGCAGTTTATTGGCGGGAGAGGACGAGCAGTACTTC.

In DNA form, the CDR3 reads TGTGCCAGCTCGTCGGGACAGGCGAGCACCGGGGAGCTGTTTTTT. Translation: CASSSGQASTGELFF. V and J are TRBV18 and TRBJ2-2, with TRBD1 matching over 8 bases. Trimming removed 6 bases from V and 4 bases from J; junction bases left unmatched: 7. The CDR3 loop spans 15 amino acids. CDR1 is KGHSH, CDR2 LQKENI, per germline.

A remark on this clonotype: One end of the junction varies from germline; a read error may be responsible. The chain couples TRBV4-1 to TRBJ2-2, with a weak D call TRBD1 (6 bases). Germline CDR1 reads MGHRA; CDR2 reads YSYEKL. The CDR3 covers 16 residues. The CDR3 DNA follows: TGCGCCAACAGCCAATACCTAGACAGGTACACCGGGGAGCTGTTTTTT. As protein: CANSQYLDRYTGELFF.

This clonotype was seen a handful of times. The CDR3 spells CASTPGGSSYEQYF. CDR3 coding DNA: TGTGCCAGCACCCCGGGGGGAAGCTCCTACGAGCAGTACTTC. The J gene is TRBJ2-7, the V gene TRBV28; 7 nucleotides match TRBD2. Germline V gene lookup returns CDR1 MDHEN and CDR2 SYDVKM. The CDR3 spans 14 residues. J was trimmed by 0 bases and V by 7 bases; bases with no gene match: 6.

J is TRBJ2-7 and V is TRBV12-3 or TRBV12-4; tentative D call: TRBD1 (5 bases). CDR3 size: 14 residues. The germline V and J ends were trimmed by 1 base and 2 bases, with 9 bases remaining between them. CDR3 nucleotides: TGTGCCAGCAGTTTAGGGGGCCTGACCTACGAGCAGTACTTC. It codes for CASSLGGLTYEQYF.

This clonotype was detected only once. J is TRBJ2-7 and V is TRBV25-1; D call uncertain. This CDR3 has 10 amino acids. Germline V CDR1 and CDR2: MGHDK, SYGVNS. Trimming stripped 4 bases from V and 3 bases from J, with 1 base between. CDR3 residues: CASSGYEQYF. The CDR3 DNA reads TGTGCCAGCAGTGGCTACGAGCAGTACTTC.

This clonotype was counted at least ten times. The J gene is TRBJ1-2, the V gene TRBV10-3; D uncertain. Germline values: CDR1 ENHRY, CDR2 SYGVKD. CDR3 length: 13 residues. V gave up 3 bases and J gave up 5 bases, with 10 bases separating them. CDR3 sequence (DNA): TGTGCCATCAGTGACGGTCCCACTTATGGCTACACCTTC. Translated, it gives CAISDGPTYGYTF.

The chain carries TRBV10-2 and TRBJ2-1; 14 bases match TRBD2. This CDR3 spans 14 amino acids. V lost 6 bases to trimming and J lost 8 bases; unmatched junction nucleotides: 3. Germline CDR1 is WSHSY and CDR2 is SAAADI. The CDR3 reads CASSRLAGGDEQFF. The CDR3 DNA sequence: TGCGCCAGCAGCCGACTAGCGGGAGGGGATGAGCAGTTCTTC.

This clonotype was counted only a few times. This chain links TRBV2 with TRBJ2-7; D not resolved. The CDR3 covers 15 residues. Germline CDR1 reads SNHLY; CDR2 reads FYNNEI. Trimming cost V 6 bases and J 3 bases, with 18 bases left between them. In DNA, the CDR3 is TGTGCCAGCAGGGACCCTACAGCGATATACTACGAGCAGTACTTC. This translates into CASRDPTAIYYEQYF.

At least ten counts were recorded for this clonotype. This chain joins TRBV5-6 and TRBJ1-2; 7 bases align to TRBD1. Germline lookup yields CDR1 SGHDT and CDR2 YYEEEE. This CDR3 region has 16 residues. Trimming took 4 bases from V and 6 from J; bases not matched to a gene: 15. CDR3: CASSRFGTGQRDGYTF. The CDR3 nucleotides read TGTGCCAGCAGCCGCTTTGGGACGGGACAGAGGGATGGCTACACCTTC.